The 20 T cell receptor beta chains below were found in one sample sequenced in a study of metastatic and nonmetastatic thyroid tumors. All patients were treatment-naive before thyroid surgery. TCRdb re-called the PCR reads through MiXCR. This repertoire shows about 15,000 clones, under 30% found once; its top ten account for 11%. What was sequenced was blood. The receptors derive from a male donor with papillary thyroid cancer or a benign thyroid nodule (not recorded which). Some clones in this sample may be carry-over from other donors' samples.

Relative to its sample, this clone is medium-sized. This chain uses TRBV2 with TRBJ1-6; maybe TRBD1 (5 bases). Germline assignment: CDR1 SNHLY and CDR2 FYNNEI. This CDR3 comprises 15 residues. The germline V and J ends were trimmed by 5 bases and 6 bases, with 14 bases remaining between them. CDR3 nucleotides: TGTGCCAGCAGTTCCCTGGGGGGGAGTAATTCACCCCTCCACTTT. Translating gives CASSSLGGSNSPLHF.

The rearrangement links TRBV11-2 to TRBJ2-3, with 10 bases identical to TRBD2. This CDR3 has 17 residues. CDR1 and CDR2 from the germline V gene are SGHAT and FQNNGV. V was clipped by 9 bases and J by 4 bases; unmatched bases: 16. CDR3 DNA: TGTGCCAGTAGTATCCGTCCAAGCGGGAGGGCGGCAGATACGCAGTATTTT. Translating gives CASSIRPSGRAADTQYF.

The chain combines TRBV20-1 with TRBJ1-5, with TRBD1 as a possible D gene (6 bases). The CDR3 extends over 18 amino acids. Trimming removed 0 bases at V and 9 bases at J, with 27 bases between. The germline gives CDR1 DFQATT, CDR2 SNEGSKA (reference sequence). The CDR3 sequence: CSARDVGRGGPLVSPQHF. The CDR3, as DNA: TGCAGTGCTAGAGACGTCGGGAGGGGGGGTCCCTTGGTGTCGCCCCAGCATTTT.

The V gene is TRBV28, the J gene TRBJ2-7, with D hard to call. The CDR3 runs to 10 residues. Trimming shortened V by 8 bases and J by 7 bases, and 9 bases separated the two germline ends. CDR1 is MDHEN, CDR2 SYDVKM, per germline. This CDR3 is CASGLGEQYF. The DNA of the CDR3 is TGTGCCAGCGGCCTTGGGGAGCAGTACTTC.

J is TRBJ1-3 and V is TRBV5-1, with D hard to call. The CDR3 has 13 amino acids. CDR1 and CDR2 (germline): SGHRS, YFSETQ. V was pared by 9 bases and J by 9 bases, with 19 bases between. DNA of the CDR3: TGCGCCACCTGCCTGATCCCAGTTCGCACCATATATTTT. Translating it yields CATCLIPVRTIYF.

V gene TRBV6-1 combines with J gene TRBJ1-2; 8 bases align to TRBD1. Germline V gene data show CDR1 as MNHNS and CDR2 as SASEGT. After removal of 5 bases from V and 3 bases from J, the junction contained 5 bases not matched to a gene. The CDR3 extends over 14 amino acids. The CDR3 coding sequence is TGTGCCAGCAGTAACTACAGGGGGGACTATGGCTACACCTTC. Protein product: CASSNYRGDYGYTF.

The chain couples TRBV5-1 to TRBJ2-7, with no clear D. The CDR3 covers 15 residues. Trimming took off 0 bases at V and 0 bases at J, with 10 bases between the two ends. Germline V CDR1 and CDR2: SGHRS, YFSETQ. This chain's CDR3 is CASSLVSGSSYEQYF. CDR3 nucleotide sequence: TGCGCCAGCAGCTTGGTTTCAGGTAGCTCCTACGAGCAGTACTTC.

This clone has more than one count but fewer than ten. A read error may account for a junction end that differs from germline. This chain joins TRBV5-6 and TRBJ2-7; D unclear. From germline, CDR1 is SGHDT and CDR2 YYEEEE. This CDR3 region has 16 residues. This CDR3 reads CASSIAGCAKSYEQYF. The CDR3 coding sequence is TGTGCCAGCAGCATTGCAGGCTGTGCGAAGTCCTACGAGCAGTACTTT.

This clone is labeled medium-sized. The V gene is TRBV19, the J gene TRBJ2-7; 8 nucleotides agree with TRBD1. The CDR3 spans 14 residues. V trimming: 8 bases; J trimming: 4 bases; junction bases outside the gene matches: 10. The germline V gene encodes CDR1 LNHDA and CDR2 SQIVND (reference sequence). The CDR3, as DNA: TGTGCCAGTGCTCCCGGGACAGGCGGTTACGAGCAGTACTTC. Its translation is CASAPGTGGYEQYF.

This clone was observed a single time. Sequence at one end of the junction differs from germline and may be a read error. This sequence joins TRBV15 and TRBJ2-3, with TRBD2 matching over 10 bases. The germline V gene encodes CDR1 LNHNV and CDR2 YYDKDF (reference sequence). The length of the CDR3 is 18 residues. The CDR3 DNA reads TGTGACACCAGCGGAGATACCCTAGCGGGAGCCGAGGCGGATGCGCAGTATTTT. It yields the protein CDTSGDTLAGAEADAQYF.

This clone was detected once. The chain's CDR3 is CASSPGDISGNTIYF. DNA of the CDR3: TGCGCCAGCAGCCCCGGAGATATATCTGGAAACACCATATATTTT. The V call is TRBV5-1, the J call TRBJ1-3; D is ambiguous. From germline, CDR1 is SGHRS and CDR2 YFSETQ. Trimming stripped 4 bases from V and 1 base from J, with 12 bases between. CDR3 size: 15 residues.

The rearrangement uses TRBV5-8 and TRBJ1-1; no clear D gene. V lost 4 bases and J 1 base, leaving 17 bases between the germline ends. The length of the CDR3 is 16 residues. Germline lookup yields CDR1 SGHTS and CDR2 YDEGEE. CDR3 in DNA: TGTGCCAGCAGCGCCTATGGTGAACGGGAGAACACTGAAGCTTTCTTT. It encodes CASSAYGERENTEAFF.

This clone was recorded at least ten times. The chain is built from TRBV9 and TRBJ2-3, with 16 nucleotides matching TRBD2. The V and J ends lost 1 base and 2 bases, in that order; junction bases with no gene match: 10. CDR1 is SGDLS and CDR2 is YYNGEE in the germline V gene. The CDR3 is made up of 20 amino acids. CDR3 residues: CASSVTGLAGGSLSTDTQYF. The CDR3 region has the DNA TGTGCCAGCAGCGTAACGGGACTAGCGGGGGGGTCGTTATCCACAGATACGCAGTATTTT.

In its sample, this clone was seen many times. The rearrangement links TRBV5-4 to TRBJ2-5; 10 nucleotides align to TRBD2. With V trimmed by 3 bases and J by 2 bases, 7 bases remained unmatched. Germline V lookup: CDR1 SGHNT, CDR2 YYREEE (reference sequence). The CDR3 contains 16 residues. CDR3 region: CASSSGGAGGQETQYF. In nucleotides, the CDR3 is TGTGCCAGCAGCTCCGGGGGAGCGGGGGGGCAAGAGACCCAGTACTTC.

This clone was seen more than once but under ten times. This chain connects TRBV6-2 or TRBV6-3 to TRBJ2-7; TRBD1 aligns across 7 bases. Germline loops: CDR1 MNHEY, CDR2 SVGEGT. V lost 6 bases and J lost 6; bases outside the gene matches: 20. The CDR3 loop spans 17 amino acids. CDR3 coding DNA: TGTGCCAGCAGCACGTTATTGACCCGGGACAGACGACTCGAGCAGTACTTC. Translation gives CASSTLLTRDRRLEQYF.

This clone was observed at least ten times. The rearrangement uses TRBV5-1 and TRBJ2-7; possibly TRBD1 for D (6 bases). V was clipped by 8 bases and J by 6 bases, with 39 bases between them. CDR3 length: 20 residues. Germline CDR1 and CDR2: SGHRS and YFSETQ. This CDR3 reads CASQQGILRLGEKRLGEQYF. DNA of the CDR3: TGCGCCAGTCAACAGGGTATTCTACGGCTCGGGGAAAAAAGGCTCGGCGAGCAGTACTTC.

This clone ranks as medium-sized. The V and J genes are TRBV6-4 and TRBJ2-2; D may be TRBD2 (7 bases). V lost 4 bases, J lost 3 bases, and 9 bases lay in between. The CDR3 is 14 amino acids. Per the germline V gene, CDR1 is MRHNA and CDR2 is SNTAGT. The CDR3 loop reads CASSAGGDTGELFF. CDR3 nucleotides: TGTGCCAGCAGTGCGGGGGGCGACACCGGGGAGCTGTTTTTT.

In its sample, this clone was seen a few times. The J gene is TRBJ2-1, the V gene TRBV19, with D possibly called TRBD1 or TRBD2 (5 bases each). This CDR3 spans 12 amino acids. Trimming took off 6 bases at V and 15 bases at J, with 18 bases between the two ends. The germline V gene has CDR1 LNHDA and CDR2 SQIVND (reference sequence). In DNA form, the CDR3 reads TGTGCCAGTAGCCCCGGGACCACTTCCCGGTTCTTC. Residues: CASSPGTTSRFF.

The table lists this clone with many counts. A much larger clone differs by one base, so this may be a read error. The V gene is TRBV27, the J gene TRBJ1-1, with D perhaps matching TRBD1 (5 bases). V gave up 7 bases and J gave up 2 bases, with 14 bases separating them. Germline CDR1 reads MNHEY; CDR2 reads SMNVEV (reference sequence). CDR3 length: 14 residues. The CDR3 DNA reads as TGTGCCAGCATCCGCACCCGGGGCAACACTGAAGCTTTCTTT. Translated, it gives CASIRTRGNTEAFF.

There are many counts of this clone. A much larger clonotype is one base distant, so this may be a read error. J is TRBJ2-7 and V is TRBV11-3, with D perhaps being TRBD1 or TRBD2 (5 bases each). Germline CDR1 reads SGHNT; CDR2 reads YENEEA. Between the trimmed V and J ends, which lost 4 bases and 5 bases, there was a span of 15 bases. This CDR3 region has 14 residues. The CDR3 DNA reads TGTGCCAGCAGCTCCCCGGGGCTCGCGGACGAGCAGTACTTC. It codes for CASSSPGLADEQYF.